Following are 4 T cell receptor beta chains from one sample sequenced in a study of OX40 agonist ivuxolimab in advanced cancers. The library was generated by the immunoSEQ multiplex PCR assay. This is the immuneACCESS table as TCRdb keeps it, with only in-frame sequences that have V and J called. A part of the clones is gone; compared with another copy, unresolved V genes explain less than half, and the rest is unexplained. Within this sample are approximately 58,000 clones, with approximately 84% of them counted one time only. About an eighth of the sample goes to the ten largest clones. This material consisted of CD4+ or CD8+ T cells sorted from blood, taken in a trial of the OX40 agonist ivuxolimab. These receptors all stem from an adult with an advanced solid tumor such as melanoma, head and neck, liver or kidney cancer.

This CDR3 reads CASSVPRGPGEKLFF. Written as DNA, the CDR3 is TGTGCCAGTAGTGTCCCCCGGGGACCGGGCGAAAAACTGTTTTTT. The chain uses TRBV19 and TRBJ1-4; tentative D call: TRBD1 (5 bases). V was pared by 5 bases and J by 8 bases, with 18 bases between. The CDR3 covers 15 residues. Germline loops: CDR1 LNHDA, CDR2 SQIVND (reference sequence).

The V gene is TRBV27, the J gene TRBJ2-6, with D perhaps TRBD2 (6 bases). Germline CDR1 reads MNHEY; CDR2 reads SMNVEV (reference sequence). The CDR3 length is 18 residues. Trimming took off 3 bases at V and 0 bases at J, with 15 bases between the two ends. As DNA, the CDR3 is TGTGCCAGCAGTTTTGCATTAGCGGCACCCTCTGGGGCCAACGTCCTGACTTTC. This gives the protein CASSFALAAPSGANVLTF.

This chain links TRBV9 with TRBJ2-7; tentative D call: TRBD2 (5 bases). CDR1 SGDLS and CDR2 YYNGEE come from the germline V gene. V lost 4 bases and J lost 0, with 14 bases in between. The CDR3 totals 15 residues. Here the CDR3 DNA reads TGTGCCAGCAGCTCTCAGCACGGGAACTCCTACGAGCAGTACTTC. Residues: CASSSQHGNSYEQYF.

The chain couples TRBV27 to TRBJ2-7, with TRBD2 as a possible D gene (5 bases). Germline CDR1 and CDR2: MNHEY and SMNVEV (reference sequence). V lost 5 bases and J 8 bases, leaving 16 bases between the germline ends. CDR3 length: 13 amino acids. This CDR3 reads CASSPPGILKQYF. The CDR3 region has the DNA TGTGCCAGCAGTCCACCGGGGATTTTGAAGCAGTACTTC.